This T cell receptor (beta chain) was documented in a study of CD8+ T cells in alopecia areata. Sequencing relied on a cDNA template that was reverse transcribed from extracted RNA. TCRdb's copy holds only in-frame clones and misses some; the assay was immunoSEQ multiplex PCR. The sample has about 200,000 clones, over 45% seen once. As to treatment: oral pan-JAK inhibitor, 5-10 mg twice daily. Investigators sorted PBMCs to obtain both CD4+ and CD8+ T cells. Study observations and caveats: Scalp sample data also include resident alphabeta T cells from normal skin. Higher clonality than in normal scalp was seen in lesional scalp, especially alopecia totalis/universalis.

This clone was counted only a few times. Its cognate antigen is unknown. The source material was CD4+ T cells sorted from blood, sampled at week 24, from a patient treated with tofacitinib. The source is a human donor with alopecia areata.

The DNA of the CDR3 is TGTGTTCGCGGCCGGGTGACCGGGGAGCTGTTTTTT. This gives the protein CVRGRVTGELFF. The chain couples TRBV4-2 to TRBJ2-2; D remains ambiguous. CDR3 length: 12 amino acids. CDR1 LGHNA and CDR2 YNFKEQ come from the germline V gene.